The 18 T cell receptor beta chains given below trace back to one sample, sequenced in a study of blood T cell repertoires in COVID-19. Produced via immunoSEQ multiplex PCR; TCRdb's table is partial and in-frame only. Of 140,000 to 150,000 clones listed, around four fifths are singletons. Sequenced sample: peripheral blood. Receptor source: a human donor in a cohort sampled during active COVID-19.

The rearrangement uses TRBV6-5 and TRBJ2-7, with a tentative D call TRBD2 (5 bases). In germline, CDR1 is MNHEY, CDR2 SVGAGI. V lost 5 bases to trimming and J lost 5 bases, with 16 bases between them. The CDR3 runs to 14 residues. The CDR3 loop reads CASSRAAGPHEQYF. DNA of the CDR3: TGTGCCAGCAGTCGGGCGGCGGGTCCACACGAGCAGTACTTC.

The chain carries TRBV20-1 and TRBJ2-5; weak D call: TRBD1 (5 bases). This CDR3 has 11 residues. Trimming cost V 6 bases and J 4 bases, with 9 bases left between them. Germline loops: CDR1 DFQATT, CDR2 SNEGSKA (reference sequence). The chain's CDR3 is CSAGAPETQYF. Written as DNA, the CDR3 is TGCAGTGCAGGGGCCCCAGAGACCCAGTACTTC.

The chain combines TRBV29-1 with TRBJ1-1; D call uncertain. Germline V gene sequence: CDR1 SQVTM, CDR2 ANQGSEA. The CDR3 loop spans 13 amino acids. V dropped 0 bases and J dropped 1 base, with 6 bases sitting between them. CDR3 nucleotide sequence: TGCAGCGTTGAAGACGTCAGGAACACTGAAGCTTTCTTT. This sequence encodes CSVEDVRNTEAFF.

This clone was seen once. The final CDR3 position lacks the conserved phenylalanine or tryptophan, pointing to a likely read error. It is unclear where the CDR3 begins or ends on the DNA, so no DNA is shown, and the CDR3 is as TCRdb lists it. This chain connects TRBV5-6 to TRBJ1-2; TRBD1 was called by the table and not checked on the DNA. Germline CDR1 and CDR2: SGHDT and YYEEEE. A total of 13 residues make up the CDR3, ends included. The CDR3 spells CASSLAAGRTSIA.

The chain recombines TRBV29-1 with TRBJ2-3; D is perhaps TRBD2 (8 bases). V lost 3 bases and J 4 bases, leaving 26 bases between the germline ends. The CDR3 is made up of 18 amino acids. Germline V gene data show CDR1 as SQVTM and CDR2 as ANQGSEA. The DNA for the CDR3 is TGCAGCGTTGAGTCGTGGGCGGGGGGCGACAGGGCGGCAGATACGCAGTATTTT. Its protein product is CSVESWAGGDRAADTQYF.

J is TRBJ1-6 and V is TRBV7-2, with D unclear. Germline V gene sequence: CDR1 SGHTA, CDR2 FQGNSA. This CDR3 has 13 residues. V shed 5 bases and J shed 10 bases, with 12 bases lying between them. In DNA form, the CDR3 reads TGTGCCAGCAGCCAAACTTCCCGCTCACCCCTCCACTTT. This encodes CASSQTSRSPLHF. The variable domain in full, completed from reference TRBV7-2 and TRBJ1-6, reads GAGVSQSPSNKVTEKGKDVELRCDPISGHTALYWYRQSLGQGLEFLIYFQGNSAPDKSGLPSDRFSAERTGGSVSTLTIQRTQQEDSAVYLCASSQTSRSPLHFGNGTRLTVT.

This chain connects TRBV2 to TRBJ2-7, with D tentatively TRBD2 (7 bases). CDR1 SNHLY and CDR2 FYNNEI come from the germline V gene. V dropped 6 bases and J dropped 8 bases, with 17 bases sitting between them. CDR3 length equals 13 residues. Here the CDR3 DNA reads TGTGCCAGCAGGATGGACAGCGGGGCGCAGCAGTACTTC. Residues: CASRMDSGAQQYF.

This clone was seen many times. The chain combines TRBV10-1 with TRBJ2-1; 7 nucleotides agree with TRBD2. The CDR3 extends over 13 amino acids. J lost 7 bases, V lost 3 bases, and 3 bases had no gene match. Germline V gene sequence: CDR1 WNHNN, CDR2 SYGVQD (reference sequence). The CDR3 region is CASSDGGRNEQFF. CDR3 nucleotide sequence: TGCGCCAGCAGTGACGGGGGGAGAAATGAGCAGTTCTTC.

The CDR3: CASSEAWAYGYTF. CDR3 nucleotide sequence: TGTGCCAGCAGTGAAGCATGGGCCTATGGCTACACCTTC. The rearrangement joins TRBV6-1 to TRBJ1-2; unclear D gene. The CDR3 runs 13 residues. Trimming stripped 0 bases from V and 4 bases from J, with 6 bases between. Germline V gene lookup returns CDR1 MNHNS and CDR2 SASEGT.

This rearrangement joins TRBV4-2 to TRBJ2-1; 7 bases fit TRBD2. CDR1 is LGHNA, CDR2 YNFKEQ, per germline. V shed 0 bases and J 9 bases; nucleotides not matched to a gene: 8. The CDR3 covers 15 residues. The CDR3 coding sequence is TGTGCCAGCAGCCAAGATCTGGCGGGGGTATTTGAGCAGTTCTTC. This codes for CASSQDLAGVFEQFF.

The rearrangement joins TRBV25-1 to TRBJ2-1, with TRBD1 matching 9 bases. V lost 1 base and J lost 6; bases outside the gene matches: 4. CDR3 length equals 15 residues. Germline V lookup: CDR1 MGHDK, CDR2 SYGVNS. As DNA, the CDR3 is TGTGCCAGCAGTGAATTGGGGACAGGGTTCAATGAGCAGTTCTTC. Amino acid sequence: CASSELGTGFNEQFF.

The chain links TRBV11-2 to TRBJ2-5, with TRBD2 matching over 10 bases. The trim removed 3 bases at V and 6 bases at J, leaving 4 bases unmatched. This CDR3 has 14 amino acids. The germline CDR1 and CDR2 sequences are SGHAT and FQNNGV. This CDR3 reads CASSFSGGAQTQYF. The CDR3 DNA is TGTGCCAGCAGCTTCAGCGGGGGGGCCCAGACCCAGTACTTC. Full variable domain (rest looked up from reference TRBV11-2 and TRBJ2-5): EAGVAQSPRYKIIEKRQSVAFWCNPISGHATLYWYQQILGQGPKLLIQFQNNGVVDDSQLPKDRFSAERLKGVDSTLKIQPAKLEDSAVYLCASSFSGGAQTQYFGPGTRLLVL.

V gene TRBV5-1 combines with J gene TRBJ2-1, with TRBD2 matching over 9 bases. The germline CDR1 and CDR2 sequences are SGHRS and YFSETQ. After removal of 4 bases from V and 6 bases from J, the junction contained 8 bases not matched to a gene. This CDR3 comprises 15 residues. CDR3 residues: CASSPAGGTLNEQFF. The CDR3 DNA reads TGCGCCAGCAGCCCAGCGGGGGGTACGCTCAATGAGCAGTTCTTC. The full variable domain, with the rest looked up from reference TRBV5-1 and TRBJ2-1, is KAGVTQTPRYLIKTRGQQVTLSCSPISGHRSVSWYQQTPGQGLQFLFEYFSETQRNKGNFPGRFSGRQFSNSRSEMNVSTLELGDSALYLCASSPAGGTLNEQFFGPGTRLTVL.

DNA of the CDR3: TGTGCCAGCAGCCTACTACGACAGGACTCGAACACCGGGGAGCTGTTTTTT. This codes for CASSLLRQDSNTGELFF. This rearrangement joins TRBV5-4 to TRBJ2-2, with D perhaps matching TRBD1 (6 bases). The germline gives CDR1 SGHNT, CDR2 YYREEE (reference sequence). The ends were cut back, 4 bases at V and 0 bases at J, with 16 bases in the middle. The CDR3 has 17 residues.

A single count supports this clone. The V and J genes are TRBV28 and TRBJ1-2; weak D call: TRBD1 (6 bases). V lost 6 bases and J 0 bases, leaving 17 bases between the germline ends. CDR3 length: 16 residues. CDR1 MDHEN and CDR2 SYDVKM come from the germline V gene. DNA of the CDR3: TGTGCCAGCAGCCCCCTCACAGGGCAAGCTAACTATGGCTACACCTTC. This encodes CASSPLTGQANYGYTF.

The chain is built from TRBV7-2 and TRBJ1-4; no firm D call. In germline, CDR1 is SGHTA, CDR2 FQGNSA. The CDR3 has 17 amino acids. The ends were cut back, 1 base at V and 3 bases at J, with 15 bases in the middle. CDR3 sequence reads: CASSLGPGPGANEKLFF. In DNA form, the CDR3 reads TGTGCCAGCAGCTTAGGACCCGGGCCCGGGGCTAATGAAAAACTGTTTTTT.

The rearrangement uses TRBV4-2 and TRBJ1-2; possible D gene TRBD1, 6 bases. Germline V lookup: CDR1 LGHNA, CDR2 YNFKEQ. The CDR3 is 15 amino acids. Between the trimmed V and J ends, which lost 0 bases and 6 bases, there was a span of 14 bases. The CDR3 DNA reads TGTGCCAGCAGCCAAGATGAAGGGGAGGGGGATGGCTACACCTTC. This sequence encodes CASSQDEGEGDGYTF.

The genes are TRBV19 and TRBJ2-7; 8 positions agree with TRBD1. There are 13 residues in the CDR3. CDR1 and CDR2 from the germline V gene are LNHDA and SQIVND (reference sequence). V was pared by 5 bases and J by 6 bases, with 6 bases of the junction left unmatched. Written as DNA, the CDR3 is TGTGCCAGTAGTGACGCGACAGGGGTCGAGCAGTACTTC. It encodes CASSDATGVEQYF.